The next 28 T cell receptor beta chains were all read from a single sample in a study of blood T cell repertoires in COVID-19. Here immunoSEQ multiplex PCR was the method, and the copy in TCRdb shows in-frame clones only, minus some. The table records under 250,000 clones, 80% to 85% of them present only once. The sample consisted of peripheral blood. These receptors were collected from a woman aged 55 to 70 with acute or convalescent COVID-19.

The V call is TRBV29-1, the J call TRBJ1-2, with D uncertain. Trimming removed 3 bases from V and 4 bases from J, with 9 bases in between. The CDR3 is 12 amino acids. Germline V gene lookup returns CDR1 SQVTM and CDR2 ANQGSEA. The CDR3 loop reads CSVEDGGYGYTF. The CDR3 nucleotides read TGCAGCGTTGAGGACGGAGGCTATGGCTACACCTTC.

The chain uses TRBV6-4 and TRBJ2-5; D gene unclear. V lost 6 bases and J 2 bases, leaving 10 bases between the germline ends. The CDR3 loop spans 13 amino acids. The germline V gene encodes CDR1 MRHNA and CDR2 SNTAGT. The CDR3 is CASRPTKQETQYF. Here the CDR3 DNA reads TGTGCCAGCAGACCAACTAAACAAGAGACCCAGTACTTC.

The CDR3: CASSTSLTGTYGYTF. CDR3 sequence (DNA): TGTGCCAGCAGTACGTCACTAACGGGAACCTATGGCTACACCTTC. The J gene is TRBJ1-2, the V gene TRBV28; D gene ambiguous. Germline loops: CDR1 MDHEN, CDR2 SYDVKM. V lost 5 bases and J lost 4, with 17 bases in between. This CDR3 has 15 amino acids.

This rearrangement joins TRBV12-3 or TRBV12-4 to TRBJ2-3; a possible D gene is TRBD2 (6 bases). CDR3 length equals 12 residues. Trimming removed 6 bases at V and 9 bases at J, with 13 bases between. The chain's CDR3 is CASSPGTPTQYF. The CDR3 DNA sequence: TGTGCCAGCAGCCCCGGGACTCCAACGCAGTATTTT.

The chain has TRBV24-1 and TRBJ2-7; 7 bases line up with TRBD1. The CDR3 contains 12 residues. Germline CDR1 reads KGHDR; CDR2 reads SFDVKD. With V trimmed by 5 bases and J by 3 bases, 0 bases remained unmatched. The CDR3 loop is CATSAGGYEQYF. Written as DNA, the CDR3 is TGTGCCACCAGTGCAGGGGGCTACGAGCAGTACTTC.

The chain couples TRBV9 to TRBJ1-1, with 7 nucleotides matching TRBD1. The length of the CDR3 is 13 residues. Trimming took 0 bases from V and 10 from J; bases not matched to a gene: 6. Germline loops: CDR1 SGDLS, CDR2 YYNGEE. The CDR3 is CASSVEGAGGAFF. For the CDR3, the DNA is TGTGCCAGCAGCGTAGAAGGGGCAGGGGGAGCTTTCTTT.

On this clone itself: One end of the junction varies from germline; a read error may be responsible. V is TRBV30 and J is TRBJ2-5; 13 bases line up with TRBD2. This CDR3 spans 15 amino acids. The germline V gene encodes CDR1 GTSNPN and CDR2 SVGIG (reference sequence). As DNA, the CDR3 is TGTGCCTGGGCTGGGACTAGCGGGGACCAAGCGACCCAGTACTTC. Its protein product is CAWAGTSGDQATQYF.

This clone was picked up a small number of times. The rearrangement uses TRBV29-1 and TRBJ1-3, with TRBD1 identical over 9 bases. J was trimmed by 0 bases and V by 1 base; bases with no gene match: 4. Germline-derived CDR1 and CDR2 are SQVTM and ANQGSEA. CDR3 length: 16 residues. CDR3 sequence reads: CSVEGRDRDSGNTIYF. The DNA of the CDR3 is TGCAGCGTTGAAGGCCGGGACAGGGACTCTGGAAACACCATATATTTT.

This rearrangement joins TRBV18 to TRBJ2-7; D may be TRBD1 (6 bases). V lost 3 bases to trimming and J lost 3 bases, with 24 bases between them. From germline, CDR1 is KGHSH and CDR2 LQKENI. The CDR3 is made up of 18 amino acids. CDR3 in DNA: TGTGCCAGCTCACCGACACCAGACTTACAGGGAACGGTCTACGAGCAGTACTTC. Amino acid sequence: CASSPTPDLQGTVYEQYF.

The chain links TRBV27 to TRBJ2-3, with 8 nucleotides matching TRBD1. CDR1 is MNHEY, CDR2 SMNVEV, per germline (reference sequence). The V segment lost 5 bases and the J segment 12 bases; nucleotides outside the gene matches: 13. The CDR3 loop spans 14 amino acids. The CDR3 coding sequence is TGTGCCAGCAGTATCCTCGGGACAGGCGGGTTTCAGTATTTT. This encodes CASSILGTGGFQYF.

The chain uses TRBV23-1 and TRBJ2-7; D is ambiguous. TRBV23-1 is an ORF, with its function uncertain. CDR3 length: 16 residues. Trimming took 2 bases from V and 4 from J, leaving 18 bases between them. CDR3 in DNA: TGCGCCAGCAGTCAAATCTTAGTGCGAGAAATTTACGAGCAGTACTTC. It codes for CASSQILVREIYEQYF.

The CDR3 DNA sequence: TGTGCCAGCAGTGAGCAGGGTGTCGACGAGCAGTACTTC. It translates to CASSEQGVDEQYF. V usage is TRBV2 and J usage is TRBJ2-7, with D maybe TRBD1 (5 bases). The V gene's germline CDR1 is SNHLY and CDR2 FYNNEI. This CDR3 spans 13 amino acids. V was shortened by 3 bases and J by 5 bases, with 11 bases between the two germline ends.

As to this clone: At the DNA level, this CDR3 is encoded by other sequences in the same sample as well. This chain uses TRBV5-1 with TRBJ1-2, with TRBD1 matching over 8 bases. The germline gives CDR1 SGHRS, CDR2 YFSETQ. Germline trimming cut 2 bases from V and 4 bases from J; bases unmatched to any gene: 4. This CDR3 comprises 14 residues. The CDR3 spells CASSLGQGAYGYTF. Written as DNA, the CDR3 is TGCGCCAGCAGCTTAGGCCAGGGGGCCTATGGCTACACCTTC.

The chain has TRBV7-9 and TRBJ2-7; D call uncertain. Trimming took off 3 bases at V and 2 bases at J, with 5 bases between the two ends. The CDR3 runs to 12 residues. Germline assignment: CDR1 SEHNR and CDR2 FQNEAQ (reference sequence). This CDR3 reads CASSFVPYEQYF. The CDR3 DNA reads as TGTGCCAGCAGCTTCGTTCCCTACGAGCAGTACTTC.

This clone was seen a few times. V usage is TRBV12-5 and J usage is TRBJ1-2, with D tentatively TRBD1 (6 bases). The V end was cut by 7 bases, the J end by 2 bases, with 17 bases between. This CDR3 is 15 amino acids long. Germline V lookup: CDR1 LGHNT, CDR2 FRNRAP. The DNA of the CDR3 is TGTGCTAGTGCCAAGGGGGACGGGACAAACTATGGCTACACCTTC. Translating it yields CASAKGDGTNYGYTF. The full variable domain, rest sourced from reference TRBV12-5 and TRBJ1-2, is DARVTQTPRHKVTEMGQEVTMRCQPILGHNTVFWYRQTMMQGLELLAYFRNRAPLDDSGMPKDRFSAEMPDATLATLKIQPSEPRDSAVYFCASAKGDGTNYGYTFGSGTRLTVV.

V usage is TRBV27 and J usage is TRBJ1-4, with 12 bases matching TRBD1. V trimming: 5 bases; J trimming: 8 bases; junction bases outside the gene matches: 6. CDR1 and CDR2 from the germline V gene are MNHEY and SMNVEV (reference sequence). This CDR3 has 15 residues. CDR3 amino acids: CASSPTGTGGEKLFF. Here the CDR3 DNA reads TGTGCCAGCAGTCCCACCGGGACAGGGGGCGAAAAACTGTTTTTT.

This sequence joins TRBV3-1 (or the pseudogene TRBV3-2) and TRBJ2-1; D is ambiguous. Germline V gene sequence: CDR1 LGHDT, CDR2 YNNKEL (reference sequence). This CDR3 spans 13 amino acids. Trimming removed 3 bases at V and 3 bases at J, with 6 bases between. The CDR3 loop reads CASSHSGYNEQFF. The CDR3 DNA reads TGTGCCAGCAGCCATAGTGGCTACAATGAGCAGTTCTTC.

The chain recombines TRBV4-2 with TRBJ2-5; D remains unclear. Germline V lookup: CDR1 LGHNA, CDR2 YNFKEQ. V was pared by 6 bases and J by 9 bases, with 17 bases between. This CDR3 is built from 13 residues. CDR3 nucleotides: TGTGCCAGCAGAGATGGGCGCGTTGGGCCCCAGTACTTC. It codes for CASRDGRVGPQYF.

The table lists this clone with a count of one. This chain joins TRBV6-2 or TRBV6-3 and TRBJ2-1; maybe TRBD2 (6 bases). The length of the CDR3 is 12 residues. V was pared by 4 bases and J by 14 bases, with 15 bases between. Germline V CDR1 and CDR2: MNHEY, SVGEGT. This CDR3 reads CASSLAVEGKFF. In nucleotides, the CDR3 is TGTGCCAGCAGTTTGGCGGTGGAGGGGAAGTTCTTC.

CDR3 coding DNA: TGTGCCAGCAGCTTATCCCCTGGCACAGATACGCAGTATTTT. Translated, it gives CASSLSPGTDTQYF. J is TRBJ2-3 and V is TRBV5-5; D ambiguous. This CDR3 has 14 residues. With 2 bases removed from V and 1 base from J, the gap between germline ends came to 8 bases. CDR1 and CDR2 (germline): SGHKS, YYEKEE (reference sequence).

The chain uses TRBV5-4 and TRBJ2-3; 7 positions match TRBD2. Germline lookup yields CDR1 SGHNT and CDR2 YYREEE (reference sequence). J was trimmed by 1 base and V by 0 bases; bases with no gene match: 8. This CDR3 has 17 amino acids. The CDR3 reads CASSLATKRGGTDTQYF. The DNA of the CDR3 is TGTGCCAGCAGCTTGGCGACGAAGCGGGGCGGCACAGATACGCAGTATTTT. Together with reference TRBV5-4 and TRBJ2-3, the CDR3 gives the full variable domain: ETGVTQSPTHLIKTRGQQVTLRCSSQSGHNTVSWYQQALGQGPQFIFQYYREEENGRGNFPPRFSGLQFPNYSSELNVNALELDDSALYLCASSLATKRGGTDTQYFGPGTRLTVL.

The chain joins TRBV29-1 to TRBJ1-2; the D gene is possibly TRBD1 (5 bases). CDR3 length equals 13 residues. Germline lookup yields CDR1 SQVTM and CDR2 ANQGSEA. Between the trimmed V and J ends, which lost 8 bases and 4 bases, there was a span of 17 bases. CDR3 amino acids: CSIRQPESYGYTF. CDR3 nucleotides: TGCAGCATCCGACAGCCGGAGTCCTATGGCTACACCTTC.

CDR3 protein: CASSQDGGFRDTDTQYF. Written as DNA, the CDR3 is TGCGCCAGCAGCCAAGATGGCGGATTTCGAGACACAGATACGCAGTATTTT. The V and J genes are TRBV4-1 and TRBJ2-3; D is unclear. V gave up 0 bases and J gave up 2 bases, with 15 bases separating them. Per the germline V gene, CDR1 is MGHRA and CDR2 is YSYEKL. This CDR3 contains 17 residues.

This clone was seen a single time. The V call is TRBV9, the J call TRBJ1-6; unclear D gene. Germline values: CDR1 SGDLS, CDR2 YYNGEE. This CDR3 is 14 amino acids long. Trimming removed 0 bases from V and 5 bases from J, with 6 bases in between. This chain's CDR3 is CASSVGEHNSPLHF. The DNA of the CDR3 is TGTGCCAGCAGCGTAGGGGAGCATAATTCACCCCTCCACTTT.

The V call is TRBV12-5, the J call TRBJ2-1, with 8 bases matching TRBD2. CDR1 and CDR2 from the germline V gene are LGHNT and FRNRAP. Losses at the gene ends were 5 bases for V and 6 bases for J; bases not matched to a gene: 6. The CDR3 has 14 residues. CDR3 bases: TGTGCTAGTGGTCGGGGGGGCGCTCCCAATGAGCAGTTCTTC. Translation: CASGRGGAPNEQFF.

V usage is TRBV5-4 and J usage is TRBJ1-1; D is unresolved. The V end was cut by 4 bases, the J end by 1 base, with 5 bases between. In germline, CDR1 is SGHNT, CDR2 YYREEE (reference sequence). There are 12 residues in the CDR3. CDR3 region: CASSTQNTEAFF. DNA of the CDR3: TGTGCCAGCAGCACACAGAACACTGAAGCTTTCTTT.

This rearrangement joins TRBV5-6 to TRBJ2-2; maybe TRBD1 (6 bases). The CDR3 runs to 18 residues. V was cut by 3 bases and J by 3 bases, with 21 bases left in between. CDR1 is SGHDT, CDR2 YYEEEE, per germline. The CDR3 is CASSSYRVSVSYTGELFF. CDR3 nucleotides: TGTGCCAGCAGCTCATACAGGGTTTCGGTTTCGTACACCGGGGAGCTGTTTTTT.

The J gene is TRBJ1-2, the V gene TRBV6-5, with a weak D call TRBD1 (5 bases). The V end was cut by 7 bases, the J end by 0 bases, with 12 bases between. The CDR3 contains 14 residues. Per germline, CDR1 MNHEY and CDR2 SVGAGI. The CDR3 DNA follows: TGTGCCAGCACAGCGCGGGGGACTAACTATGGCTACACCTTC. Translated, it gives CASTARGTNYGYTF.